This T cell receptor beta chain is drawn from a study of radiation and T cells in renal cell carcinoma. Whole-study results and caveats: No pretreatment tumor biopsies were available for baseline clonotypes. Top tumor clonotypes rose in blood 2 weeks post-radiation, then contracted.

TCRdb's copy holds only in-frame clones and misses some; the assay was immunoSEQ multiplex PCR. Of about 78,000 clones detected, about 89% appear once; the ten largest clones hold more than 5.5%. With regard to this clone: Its antigen is not known.

V lost 4 bases and J lost 0, with 16 bases in between. This CDR3 is 15 amino acids long. In germline, CDR1 is GTSNPN, CDR2 SVGIG (reference sequence). Time point here: blood 4 weeks post-SBRT, at nephrectomy. Noted treatment: 15 Gy SBRT to primary tumor, nephrectomy 4 weeks later. Blood was sampled at baseline, 2 weeks and 4 weeks after SBRT. This renal cell carcinoma was of the clear cell type. This TCR was sampled from a woman aged 70-85 years with renal cell carcinoma. This chain connects TRBV30 to TRBJ2-7; D might be TRBD1 or TRBD2, each matching 6 bases. The input for sequencing was blood, taken from a patient whose treatment included radiotherapy and nephrectomy. CDR3 loop: CAWMGAGGSSYEQYF. The DNA of the CDR3 is TGTGCCTGGATGGGGGCCGGGGGTTCCTCCTACGAGCAGTACTTC.